Each of the 3 T cell receptor beta chains below was sequenced from the same sample in a study of siplizumab effects on memory and regulatory T cells. Some clones are missing from TCRdb's copy, which holds only in-frame ones; the method was immunoSEQ multiplex PCR. Among fewer than 130,000 clones listed, around nine tenths were seen once. Material: CD4+ T cells sorted from blood. The receptors were gathered from a human donor in good health.

J is TRBJ2-4 and V is TRBV9, with a possible D match to TRBD2 (6 bases). The germline V gene has CDR1 SGDLS and CDR2 YYNGEE. V dropped 4 bases and J dropped 3 bases, with 17 bases sitting between them. The CDR3 is 16 residues long. CDR3 bases: TGTGCCAGCAGCTCCCGTCCCGTGGGGGGCAAAAACATTCAGTACTTC. This codes for CASSSRPVGGKNIQYF.

The rearrangement joins TRBV5-6 to TRBJ2-5; weak D call: TRBD1 (6 bases). Trimming left V 0 bases short and J 2 bases short, with 8 bases between. The CDR3 is made up of 14 amino acids. CDR1 is SGHDT, CDR2 YYEEEE, per germline. Written as DNA, the CDR3 is TGTGCCAGCAGCTTGGGAGGGGGACAAGAGACCCAGTACTTC. It is translated as CASSLGGGQETQYF. Looking up the rest from reference TRBV5-6 and TRBJ2-5 gives the full variable domain: DAGVTQSPTHLIKTRGQQVTLRCSPKSGHDTVSWYQQALGQGPQFIFQYYEEEERQRGNFPDRFSGHQFPNYSSELNVNALLLGDSALYLCASSLGGGQETQYFGPGTRLLVL.

This clone was detected once. The V call is TRBV30, the J call TRBJ1-1; unclear D gene. CDR1 GTSNPN and CDR2 SVGIG come from the germline V gene (reference sequence). The CDR3 spans 13 residues. Trimming removed 4 bases from V and 2 bases from J, with 11 bases in between. DNA of the CDR3: TGTGCCTGGACCATAGACACTAACACTGAAGCTTTCTTT. Translating it yields CAWTIDTNTEAFF.